The subject of this entry is one T cell receptor (beta chain). Its antigen is unknown. The CDR3 goes on 3 residues after the read ends, and that part is filled in from the germline J gene. From germline, CDR1 is MNHNS and CDR2 SASEGT. After removal of 3 bases from V and 2 bases from J, the junction contained 7 bases not matched to a gene. The CDR3 totals 16 residues. Here immunoSEQ multiplex PCR was the method, and the copy in TCRdb shows in-frame clones only, minus some. The table for this sample gives about 48,000 clones. This sample was included in a study of T cells in women clearing cervical HPV infection. About the study: Case blood drawn at lesion detection; control blood after infection cleared. Cases' blood sampling followed lesion detection by median approximately 150 days (90 to 200). HLA type could not be excluded as a confounder.

General study findings and limits: TRBV6-7 relative abundance averaged around 0.11% in cases and approximately 0.15% in controls.

This TCR was sampled from a woman aged 18 to 75 with a cervical HPV16 infection that either progressed to CIN3+ or cleared (not recorded which). V and J are TRBV6-1 and TRBJ2-3, with 8 positions matching TRBD2. Sequenced input: blood buffy coat. The covered CDR3 bases are TGTGCCAGCAGTGAGGGATGGCGGGGGGTCACAGATACG. It is translated as CASSEGWRGVTDT. The full CDR3 protein reads CASSEGWRGVTDTQYF.